A single sample gave rise to the 21 T cell receptor beta chains below, sequenced in a study of T cells in Graves' hyperthyroidism and ophthalmopathy. It was RNA transcripts that yielded the amplified TCR beta CDR3 regions. HTBI primers were used for first-round RT-PCR of the TCR CDR3. In TCRdb, the multiplex PCR reads were re-called with MiXCR into one record per CDR3 protein. The sample consists of roughly 380,000 distinct CDR3 sequences, about 14% of them appearing once. The sequencing sample was made of blood. All receptors come from a woman aged 60 to 75 with Graves' hyperthyroidism.

In regard to this clonotype: A much more abundant neighbour one base away suggests this may be a read error. The rearrangement joins TRBV11-2 to TRBJ2-3, with D maybe TRBD2 (6 bases). The germline CDR1 and CDR2 sequences are SGHAT and FQNNGV. This CDR3 region has 15 residues. The CDR3 DNA reads TGTGCCAGCAGCTTAAGGGGAGGCGGCACAGATACGCGGTATTTT. It encodes CASSLRGGGTDTRYF.

This clonotype has ten or more counts. This chain uses TRBV20-1 with TRBJ2-7; D is uncertain. This CDR3 region has 16 residues. Germline CDR1 DFQATT, CDR2 SNEGSKA (reference sequence). V lost 1 base, J lost 3 bases, and 19 bases lay in between. In nucleotides, the CDR3 is TGCAGTGCTAGAGGCCCGGGCTCGCGGTCGAACTACGAGCAGTACTTC. It encodes CSARGPGSRSNYEQYF.

This clonotype was seen many times. This chain connects TRBV18 to TRBJ2-5; TRBD2 agrees at 9 bases. CDR1 and CDR2 from the germline V gene are KGHSH and LQKENI. There are 14 residues in the CDR3. V was clipped by 2 bases and J by 3 bases; unmatched bases: 1. Here the CDR3 reads CASSPRTSEETQYF. CDR3 bases: TGTGCCAGCTCACCAAGGACTAGCGAAGAGACCCAGTACTTC.

The V and J genes are TRBV18 and TRBJ2-7; 7 bases fit TRBD1. The CDR3 is 14 residues long. The V segment lost 2 bases and the J segment 3 bases; nucleotides outside the gene matches: 4. CDR1 KGHSH and CDR2 LQKENI come from the germline V gene. The CDR3 bases are TGTGCCAGCTCACCAAACCGGGACAGCTACGAGCAGTACTTC. Amino acid sequence: CASSPNRDSYEQYF.

In its sample, this clonotype was seen many times. This rearrangement joins TRBV2 to TRBJ2-3, with 7 positions matching TRBD1. CDR1 is SNHLY, CDR2 FYNNEI, per germline. The CDR3 covers 15 residues. The trim removed 5 bases at V and 1 base at J, leaving 6 bases unmatched. The CDR3 sequence: CASSSQGVGTDTQYF. DNA for the CDR3: TGTGCCAGCAGTTCTCAGGGGGTCGGCACAGATACGCAGTATTTT. Together with reference TRBV2 and TRBJ2-3, the CDR3 gives the full variable domain: EPEVTQTPSHQVTQMGQEVILRCVPISNHLYFYWYRQILGQKVEFLVSFYNNEISEKSEIFDDQFSVERPDGSNFTLKIRSTKLEDSAMYFCASSSQGVGTDTQYFGPGTRLTVL.

The chain links TRBV20-1 to TRBJ1-1; perhaps TRBD1 as D (5 bases). Germline CDR1 and CDR2: DFQATT and SNEGSKA (reference sequence). This CDR3 comprises 13 residues. The V end was cut by 8 bases, the J end by 1 base, with 14 bases between. Written as DNA, the CDR3 is TGCAGTACAATACGGGGGTGGAACACTGAAGCTTTCTTT. Its protein product is CSTIRGWNTEAFF.

The table lists this clonotype with a count of one. A clone one base away is much larger, so this may be a read error. The rearrangement joins TRBV5-6 to TRBJ2-3, with D possibly TRBD2 on 5 matching bases. Trimming stripped 2 bases from V and 5 bases from J, with 15 bases between. The length of the CDR3 is 15 residues. Per germline, CDR1 SGHDT and CDR2 YYEEEE. In DNA form, the CDR3 reads TGTGCCAGCAGCTTCCTTACTAGTTACCAAGATACGCAGTATTTT. Encoded protein: CASSFLTSYQDTQYF.

This clonotype was observed many times. The chain has TRBV6-1 and TRBJ2-2, with 11 bases identical to TRBD2. After removal of 5 bases from V and 5 bases from J, the junction contained 10 bases not matched to a gene. Germline CDR1 MNHNS, CDR2 SASEGT. The CDR3 length is 17 residues. The CDR3 here is CASSIQLAGALTGELFF. CDR3 DNA: TGTGCCAGCAGTATACAACTAGCGGGAGCTCTAACCGGGGAGCTGTTTTTT.

This clonotype was counted ten times or more. This chain links TRBV12-3 or TRBV12-4 with TRBJ2-1, with D perhaps TRBD2 (5 bases). V was shortened by 6 bases and J by 9 bases, with 24 bases between the two germline ends. The CDR3 extends over 16 amino acids. CDR3 sequence (DNA): TGTGCCAGCAGGAGTTTTGGCCGTAGCGTAATCGGTGAGCAGTTCTTC. Translation: CASRSFGRSVIGEQFF.

There are many counts of this clonotype. The chain links TRBV28 to TRBJ1-1; 7 bases line up with TRBD1. Germline CDR1 is MDHEN and CDR2 is SYDVKM. Germline trimming cut 5 bases from V and 1 base from J; bases unmatched to any gene: 7. The length of the CDR3 is 15 residues. The CDR3 loop is CASSLGTDSNTEAFF. The CDR3 DNA is TGTGCCAGCAGTCTCGGGACAGACTCGAACACTGAAGCTTTCTTT.

In this sample, this clonotype turned up once. This chain links TRBV7-9 with TRBJ1-3; TRBD1 is a possible D gene (5 bases). Germline assignment: CDR1 SEHNR and CDR2 FQNEAQ (reference sequence). CDR3 length: 13 residues. The germline V and J ends were trimmed by 3 bases and 5 bases, with 8 bases remaining between them. This CDR3 reads CASSFRQRNTIYF. The CDR3 DNA sequence: TGTGCCAGCAGCTTTCGACAGAGAAACACCATATATTTT.

Notes on this clonotype: A much bigger clone sits one base away, suggesting this may be a read error. Lacking the conserved final phenylalanine or tryptophan, this CDR3 likely reflects a read error. The chain carries TRBV20-1 and TRBJ2-7, with D maybe TRBD2 (6 bases). Between the trimmed V and J ends, which lost 0 bases and 4 bases, there was a span of 7 bases. This CDR3 spans 12 amino acids. Germline loops: CDR1 DFQATT, CDR2 SNEGSKA (reference sequence). The DNA of the CDR3 is TGCAGTGCTAGAGATCGGGGGTACGAGCAGTACTCC. It codes for CSARDRGYEQYS.

The chain has TRBV11-2 and TRBJ1-1, with D unresolved. CDR3 length: 13 residues. Trimming removed 2 bases at V and 6 bases at J, with 10 bases between. Germline CDR1 reads SGHAT; CDR2 reads FQNNGV. CDR3 nucleotide sequence: TGTGCCAGCAGCTTATTTGGGAAGGCTGAAGCTTTCTTT. It yields the protein CASSLFGKAEAFF. Full variable domain (outside the CDR3, taken from reference TRBV11-2 and TRBJ1-1): EAGVAQSPRYKIIEKRQSVAFWCNPISGHATLYWYQQILGQGPKLLIQFQNNGVVDDSQLPKDRFSAERLKGVDSTLKIQPAKLEDSAVYLCASSLFGKAEAFFGQGTRLTVV.

The chain employs TRBV6-1 and TRBJ1-3; D unresolved. Germline CDR1 MNHNS, CDR2 SASEGT. CDR3 length equals 12 residues. The V and J ends lost 3 bases and 4 bases respectively, with 4 bases between them. The CDR3 here is CASSDGGNTIYF. The CDR3 DNA reads TGTGCCAGCAGTGACGGAGGAAACACCATATATTTT.

A note on this clonotype: A much larger clonotype is one base distant, so this may be a read error. V gene TRBV12-3 or TRBV12-4 combines with J gene TRBJ1-5; no definite D call. The CDR3 has 20 amino acids. CDR3: CASSFLERSIARMGNQPQRF. In nucleotides, the CDR3 is TGTGCCAGCAGTTTTTTGGAACGGAGCATTGCGAGAATGGGCAATCAGCCCCAGCGTTTT.

V and J are TRBV28 and TRBJ1-4; D perhaps matches TRBD1 (6 bases). The germline V gene encodes CDR1 MDHEN and CDR2 SYDVKM. V shed 7 bases and J shed 0 bases, with 15 bases lying between them. CDR3 length: 16 amino acids. The CDR3 spells CASTLGGLATNEKLFF. Written as DNA, the CDR3 is TGTGCCAGCACCTTAGGGGGGCTTGCAACTAATGAAAAACTGTTTTTT.

This clonotype was found many times. An end of the junction does not agree with germline; a read error may underlie this. The chain combines TRBV7-7 with TRBJ2-5; TRBD2 aligns across 10 bases. This CDR3 is 16 amino acids long. In germline, CDR1 is SSHAT, CDR2 FNYEAQ (reference sequence). The CDR3 DNA follows: TGTGCTAGCAGCGTCGGGACTAGCGTAGGGGTCGAGACCCAGTACTTC. This translates into CASSVGTSVGVETQYF.

This clonotype was counted many times. The chain couples TRBV3-1 to TRBJ2-5, with 11 bases identical to TRBD2. The CDR3 contains 14 residues. Germline values: CDR1 LGHDT, CDR2 YNNKEL (reference sequence). V lost 2 bases, J lost 5 bases, and 1 base stayed unmatched. The CDR3 bases are TGTGCCAGCAGCCAAACTAGCGGGAGTGAGACCCAGTACTTC. Its translation: CASSQTSGSETQYF.

This clonotype was seen a handful of times. The gene calls are TRBV27 and TRBJ2-5; maybe TRBD1 (6 bases). V was cut by 6 bases and J by 2 bases, with 16 bases left in between. Germline V gene lookup returns CDR1 MNHEY and CDR2 SMNVEV (reference sequence). This CDR3 contains 15 residues. In DNA form, the CDR3 reads TGTGCCAGCAGAACACAGGGCGCCGGGCAAGAGACCCAGTACTTC. Protein: CASRTQGAGQETQYF.

This clonotype was picked up many times. The chain combines TRBV9 with TRBJ1-6, with D perhaps matching TRBD1 (5 bases). The length of the CDR3 is 15 residues. The V gene's germline CDR1 is SGDLS and CDR2 YYNGEE. Trimming took off 4 bases at V and 7 bases at J, with 15 bases between the two ends. The CDR3 is CASSTTPGVNSPLHF. The CDR3 coding sequence is TGTGCCAGCAGCACCACGCCGGGGGTAAATTCACCCCTCCACTTT.

This clonotype was counted ten times or more. The chain has TRBV27 and TRBJ1-1, with 12 positions matching TRBD1. V trimming: 7 bases; J trimming: 5 bases; junction bases outside the gene matches: 8. This CDR3 is 15 amino acids long. Germline V CDR1 and CDR2: MNHEY, SMNVEV (reference sequence). In DNA form, the CDR3 reads TGTGCCAGCATGGGACAGGGGGCCCCAAGGACTGAAGCTTTCTTT. Its protein product is CASMGQGAPRTEAFF.